These 25 T cell receptor beta chains were sequenced from one sample in a study of CD8+CD57+ T cells in acquired aplastic anemia. The TCR beta profiling, which covered VDJ combination and CDR3 sequence, was carried out using genomic DNA as the template. MiXCR was run by TCRdb on the reads, yielding one entry per CDR3 protein. Of some 190,000 distinct CDR3 sequences listed, approximately 49% are singletons. The source material was sorted CD4+, CD8+, or CD8+CD57+ T cells (not recorded which) from PBMCs. These receptors were taken from a human donor in good health, serving as a control.

The genes are TRBV15 and TRBJ1-6, with 8 bases that match TRBD1. V lost 5 bases and J lost 8; bases outside the gene matches: 8. Germline lookup yields CDR1 LNHNV and CDR2 YYDKDF (reference sequence). The CDR3 contains 15 residues. The CDR3 sequence: CATSWGQDGDSPLHF. For the CDR3, the DNA is TGTGCCACCAGCTGGGGACAGGACGGGGATTCACCCCTCCACTTT.

This clonotype was counted at least ten times. The chain has TRBV7-8 and TRBJ2-1; 14 nucleotides match TRBD2. This CDR3 contains 15 residues. J lost 8 bases, V lost 3 bases, and 3 bases had no gene match. Germline CDR1 and CDR2: SGHVS and FQNEAQ. CDR3 coding DNA: TGTGCCAGCAGCTTGGGACTAGCGGGGGTCCATGAGCAGTTCTTC. The encoded protein is CASSLGLAGVHEQFF.

J is TRBJ1-5 and V is TRBV10-3, with a possible D match to TRBD1 (5 bases). There are 16 residues in the CDR3. V gave up 0 bases and J gave up 6 bases, with 15 bases separating them. CDR1 and CDR2 from the germline V gene are ENHRY and SYGVKD. CDR3 bases: TGTGCCATCAGTGAGTCGCTCTGGGGGGTGGGTCAGCCCCAGCATTTT. Protein sequence: CAISESLWGVGQPQHF.

The chain couples TRBV20-1 to TRBJ1-1; D not certain. Germline V CDR1 and CDR2: DFQATT, SNEGSKA (reference sequence). Trimming left V 3 bases short and J 5 bases short, with 10 bases between. This CDR3 has 12 residues. As DNA, the CDR3 is TGCAGTGCTAGTACCTTAGGAACTGAAGCTTTCTTT. Its translation: CSASTLGTEAFF.

A word on this clonotype: It is likely a read error, because the conserved phenylalanine at the end of the CDR3 is missing. This rearrangement joins TRBV25-1 to TRBJ2-3; possibly TRBD1 for D (7 bases). This CDR3 comprises 16 residues. The germline gives CDR1 MGHDK, CDR2 SYGVNS. Trimming took off 0 bases at V and 1 base at J, with 11 bases between the two ends. The CDR3 is CASSEYARGGTDTQYL. The CDR3 DNA reads as TGTGCCAGCAGTGAATATGCCAGGGGGGGCACAGATACGCAGTATCTT.

At least ten counts were recorded for this clonotype. The V call is TRBV4-2, the J call TRBJ1-1; weak D call: TRBD1 (6 bases). Germline lookup yields CDR1 LGHNA and CDR2 YNFKEQ. V lost 0 bases, J lost 0 bases, and 14 bases lay in between. There are 17 residues in the CDR3. The CDR3 spells CASSQDSGGAVNTEAFF. The CDR3 DNA follows: TGTGCCAGCAGCCAAGACTCGGGGGGCGCGGTGAACACTGAAGCTTTCTTT.

This clonotype was seen repeatedly, ten times or more. The chain employs TRBV5-8 and TRBJ1-6; 9 positions match TRBD1. Trimming cost V 4 bases and J 6 bases; bases outside gene matches: 5. The CDR3 loop spans 15 amino acids. CDR1 and CDR2 from the germline V gene are SGHTS and YDEGEE. The CDR3 region has the DNA TGTGCCAGCAGCACCCCGGGACAGGGTAATTCACCCCTCCACTTT. It codes for CASSTPGQGNSPLHF. Supplemented by reference TRBV5-8 and TRBJ1-6, the full variable domain reads EAGVTQSPTHLIKTRGQQATLRCSPISGHTSVYWYQQALGLGLQFLLWYDEGEERNRGNFPPRFSGRQFPNYSSELNVNALELEDSALYLCASSTPGQGNSPLHFGNGTRLTVT.

This clonotype showed up just a few times. The genes are TRBV5-1 and TRBJ1-6; 11 bases map to TRBD1. The CDR3 spans 13 residues. Germline-derived CDR1 and CDR2 are SGHRS and YFSETQ. Trimming cost V 3 bases and J 13 bases; bases outside gene matches: 3. The CDR3 nucleotides are TGCGCCAGCAGCTGGGACAGGGGGAGTCCCCTCCACTTT. It translates to CASSWDRGSPLHF.

This chain links TRBV10-2 with TRBJ1-6, with 10 positions matching TRBD1. After removal of 6 bases from V and 4 bases from J, the junction contained 9 bases not matched to a gene. The CDR3 runs 17 residues. Germline CDR1 and CDR2: WSHSY and SAAADI. The CDR3 DNA sequence: TGCGCCAGCAGCGCCGGGACAGGGGTCTCATATAATTCACCCCTCCACTTT. The encoded protein is CASSAGTGVSYNSPLHF.

V and J are TRBV7-9 and TRBJ2-1; 7 bases map to TRBD2. V lost 4 bases and J lost 8; bases outside the gene matches: 2. Germline assignment: CDR1 SEHNR and CDR2 FQNEAQ (reference sequence). The CDR3 length is 12 residues. CDR3 residues: CASSSAGHEQFF. The CDR3 DNA follows: TGTGCCAGCAGCTCAGCGGGGCATGAGCAGTTCTTC.

This clonotype was observed many times. The rearrangement joins TRBV20-1 to TRBJ1-6; a weak D match, TRBD1 (6 bases). The germline gives CDR1 DFQATT, CDR2 SNEGSKA (reference sequence). The CDR3 is 15 residues long. Trimming took off 4 bases at V and 14 bases at J, with 24 bases between the two ends. In DNA, the CDR3 is TGCAGTGCTACCCGTCCCCACAGGGCCAGTAAGTCCCTCCACTTT. Translated: CSATRPHRASKSLHF.

The table lists this clonotype with many counts. V is TRBV6-4 and J is TRBJ1-2, with TRBD1 as a possible D gene (5 bases). With 6 bases removed from V and 5 bases from J, the gap between germline ends came to 16 bases. The CDR3 consists of 14 residues. Per the germline V gene, CDR1 is MRHNA and CDR2 is SNTAGT. CDR3 coding DNA: TGTGCCAGCAGCCCGCGGGGGACGGATTATGGCTACACCTTC. It codes for CASSPRGTDYGYTF.

This sequence joins TRBV15 and TRBJ1-6; D remains unclear. CDR3 length equals 13 residues. V was pared by 4 bases and J by 0 bases, with 1 base between. Germline V lookup: CDR1 LNHNV, CDR2 YYDKDF (reference sequence). The CDR3 bases are TGTGCCACCAGCAACTCCTATAATTCACCCCTCCACTTT. It translates to CATSNSYNSPLHF.

In DNA form, the CDR3 reads TGTGCCAGCAGCCGAGGTGTAGAGACCCAGTACTTC. Translating gives CASSRGVETQYF. The V and J genes are TRBV7-6 and TRBJ2-5, with no clear D. CDR1 is SGHVS and CDR2 is FNYEAQ in the germline V gene. This CDR3 spans 12 amino acids. Trimming removed 5 bases from V and 4 bases from J, with 8 bases in between. The full variable domain, in which reference TRBV7-6 and TRBJ2-5 provide the parts outside the CDR3, is GAGVSQSPRYKVTKRGQDVALRCDPISGHVSLYWYRQALGQGPEFLTYFNYEAQQDKSGLPNDRFSAERPEGSISTLTIQRTEQRDSAMYRCASSRGVETQYFGPGTRLLVL.

The chain couples TRBV5-4 to TRBJ1-2; 7 bases match TRBD1. Germline lookup yields CDR1 SGHNT and CDR2 YYREEE (reference sequence). This CDR3 is built from 17 residues. After removal of 5 bases from V and 1 base from J, the junction contained 14 bases not matched to a gene. In nucleotides, the CDR3 is TGTGCCAGCAGTTCCATATCCGGGACAGTTAGTAACTATGGCTACACCTTC. It encodes CASSSISGTVSNYGYTF.

The chain combines TRBV6-5 with TRBJ1-4, with 9 positions matching TRBD1. Germline CDR1 MNHEY, CDR2 SVGAGI. The V gene end was trimmed by 5 bases and the J gene end by 11 bases; junction bases not matched to a gene: 6. This CDR3 is 13 amino acids long. The CDR3 is CASSPGTGMKLFF. The CDR3 DNA is TGTGCCAGCAGTCCCGGGACAGGGATGAAACTGTTTTTT.

This clonotype was seen only a few times. The CDR3 sequence is CASSPYGVGTEAFF. CDR3 coding DNA: TGTGCCAGCTCACCCTATGGGGTGGGCACTGAAGCTTTCTTT. V and J are TRBV18 and TRBJ1-1, with D unresolved. CDR1 KGHSH and CDR2 LQKENI come from the germline V gene. This CDR3 contains 14 residues. Trimming shortened V by 3 bases and J by 4 bases, and 12 bases separated the two germline ends. Based on the CDR3 plus reference TRBV18 and TRBJ1-1, the full variable domain is NAGVMQNPRHLVRRRGQEARLRCSPMKGHSHVYWYRQLPEEGLKFMVYLQKENIIDESGMPKERFSAEFPKEGPSILRIQQVVRGDSAAYFCASSPYGVGTEAFFGQGTRLTVV.

This clonotype was counted many times. This chain links TRBV4-2 with TRBJ1-5, with D hard to call. Deletions cut 0 bases from V and 4 bases from J, with 16 bases between. The CDR3 sequence is 17 residues long. Looked up from germline, CDR1 is LGHNA and CDR2 is YNFKEQ. CDR3 DNA: TGTGCCAGCAGCCAAGATGGTGACCTCGGTAAAAATCAGCCCCAGCATTTT. Its translation: CASSQDGDLGKNQPQHF.

The gene calls are TRBV7-9 and TRBJ1-6; weak D call: TRBD1 (5 bases). Germline V gives CDR1 SEHNR, CDR2 FQNEAQ (reference sequence). With 0 bases removed from V and 10 bases from J, the gap between germline ends came to 16 bases. This CDR3 region has 16 residues. The CDR3 DNA follows: TGTGCCAGCAGCTTAGCTACCGGGACGGCGAGCTCACCCCTCCACTTT. This gives the protein CASSLATGTASSPLHF.

The gene calls are TRBV2 and TRBJ1-5, with unresolved D. CDR1 and CDR2 from the germline V gene are SNHLY and FYNNEI. The germline V and J ends were trimmed by 4 bases and 7 bases, with 8 bases remaining between them. This CDR3 spans 12 amino acids. The CDR3 here is CASSGLGQPQHF. The DNA of the CDR3 is TGTGCCAGCAGTGGGTTGGGGCAGCCCCAGCATTTT.

The CDR3 DNA reads as TGTGCCAGCAGCCCCCCCGGAACCTTGGGCTACGAGCAGTACTTC. Residues: CASSPPGTLGYEQYF. The J gene is TRBJ2-7, the V gene TRBV7-6; D ambiguous. V shed 5 bases and J shed 3 bases, with 17 bases lying between them. The CDR3 length is 15 residues. Germline CDR1 is SGHVS and CDR2 is FNYEAQ.

This clonotype showed up just once. V and J are TRBV7-2 and TRBJ1-2, with D possibly matching TRBD1 (6 bases). The CDR3 runs 15 residues. V shed 6 bases and J shed 0 bases, with 14 bases lying between them. The V gene's germline CDR1 is SGHTA and CDR2 FQGNSA. CDR3 in DNA: TGTGCCAGCAGTTACGAACCAGGGGCTAACTATGGCTACACCTTC. Its protein product is CASSYEPGANYGYTF. The full variable domain, rest sourced from reference TRBV7-2 and TRBJ1-2, is GAGVSQSPSNKVTEKGKDVELRCDPISGHTALYWYRQSLGQGLEFLIYFQGNSAPDKSGLPSDRFSAERTGGSVSTLTIQRTQQEDSAVYLCASSYEPGANYGYTFGSGTRLTVV.

This clonotype was seen many times. The chain joins TRBV6-2 or TRBV6-3 to TRBJ1-2; D remains unclear. Germline CDR1 and CDR2: MNHEY and SVGEGT. The V end lost 6 bases, the J end lost 7 bases, and 9 bases lay between the germline ends. This CDR3 contains 11 residues. The CDR3 DNA reads TGTGCCAGCAGGAGGGATTTTGGCTACACCTTC. Its protein product is CASRRDFGYTF.

This clonotype was recorded only once. The chain combines TRBV9 with TRBJ2-5, with TRBD1 identical over 10 bases. V lost 4 bases, J lost 2 bases, and 11 bases stayed unmatched. Germline V gene sequence: CDR1 SGDLS, CDR2 YYNGEE. This CDR3 is 17 amino acids long. The CDR3 bases are TGTGCCAGCAGCCCACAGACTGGACAGGGGGAGCAAGAGACCCAGTACTTC. It translates to CASSPQTGQGEQETQYF. The variable domain in full, completed from reference TRBV9 and TRBJ2-5, reads DSGVTQTPKHLITATGQRVTLRCSPRSGDLSVYWYQQSLDQGLQFLIQYYNGEERAKGNILERFSAQQFPDLHSELNLSSLELGDSALYFCASSPQTGQGEQETQYFGPGTRLLVL.

This chain links TRBV7-2 with TRBJ1-2; a weak D match, TRBD1 (6 bases). This CDR3 is 10 amino acids long. Trimming pared 5 bases from V and 10 bases from J, leaving 8 bases between. Germline CDR1 SGHTA, CDR2 FQGNSA. This CDR3 reads CASSAGVYTF. CDR3 in DNA: TGTGCCAGCAGCGCAGGGGTCTACACCTTC.